These 21 T cell receptor beta chains were all obtained from the same sample, sequenced in a study of blood T cell repertoires in COVID-19. Assay used: immunoSEQ multiplex PCR; TCRdb lists only in-frame clones, some missing. The sample holds roughly 200,000 clones, approximately 89% seen once. The sequencing sample was made of PBMCs or T cells enriched from blood (not recorded which). All receptors derive from a woman between 40 and 50 years old with acute COVID-19.

This chain links TRBV19 with TRBJ2-7; 10 bases are a match to TRBD2. Unmatched junction bases numbered 8, after V lost 3 bases and J lost 3 bases. This CDR3 contains 16 residues. Germline CDR1 LNHDA, CDR2 SQIVND (reference sequence). For the CDR3, the DNA is TGTGCCAGTAGTATTTCTTTACTAGCGGGGCACTACGAGCAGTACTTC. Amino acid sequence: CASSISLLAGHYEQYF.

The genes are TRBV24-1 and TRBJ2-1; maybe TRBD2 (5 bases). The CDR3 extends over 16 amino acids. Germline lookup yields CDR1 KGHDR and CDR2 SFDVKD. Trimming shortened V by 4 bases and J by 0 bases, and 12 bases separated the two germline ends. CDR3 nucleotides: TGTGCCACCAGTGACGACCGCGCGGGCTCCTACAATGAGCAGTTCTTC. It specifies CATSDDRAGSYNEQFF.

The chain has TRBV7-2 and TRBJ1-1, with 7 positions matching TRBD1. After removal of 5 bases from V and 1 base from J, the junction contained 7 bases not matched to a gene. Germline V CDR1 and CDR2: SGHTA, FQGNSA. The CDR3 contains 15 residues. CDR3 loop: CASSVTGSPNTEAFF. The CDR3 DNA reads TGTGCCAGCAGCGTGACAGGGTCCCCGAACACTGAAGCTTTCTTT.

This chain joins TRBV2 and TRBJ2-1; 11 bases map to TRBD2. J gave up 12 bases and V 7 bases, and 14 bases lay outside the gene matches. The V gene's germline CDR1 is SNHLY and CDR2 FYNNEI. CDR3 length: 15 amino acids. As DNA, the CDR3 is TGTGCCAGCAATGAGGCACTAGCGGGGGTCAGGGGGCAGTTCTTC. The encoded protein is CASNEALAGVRGQFF.

CDR3 amino acids: CASSQDQGGYNEQFF. The CDR3 nucleotides are TGTGCCAGCAGCCAAGACCAGGGGGGCTACAATGAGCAGTTCTTC. This chain connects TRBV3-1 (or the pseudogene TRBV3-2) to TRBJ2-1, with a weak D call TRBD1 (7 bases). Germline lookup yields CDR1 LGHDT and CDR2 YNNKEL (reference sequence). The CDR3 is made up of 15 amino acids. V lost 0 bases and J 3 bases, leaving 9 bases between the germline ends.

V usage is TRBV29-1 and J usage is TRBJ2-7; maybe TRBD1 (6 bases). The CDR3 sequence is 12 residues long. V lost 4 bases and J lost 2, with 9 bases in between. The germline V gene encodes CDR1 SQVTM and CDR2 ANQGSEA. The CDR3 coding sequence is TGCAGCGTTGCGGGACAAACCTACGAGCAGTACTTC. Amino acids: CSVAGQTYEQYF.

V is TRBV5-6 and J is TRBJ1-3; weak D call: TRBD1 (6 bases). Trimming removed 2 bases at V and 4 bases at J, with 13 bases between. Germline values: CDR1 SGHDT, CDR2 YYEEEE. CDR3 length equals 15 residues. The chain's CDR3 is CASSFGSGAGNTIYF. The DNA of the CDR3 is TGTGCCAGCAGCTTCGGGTCAGGGGCGGGAAACACCATATATTTT.

This clone was seen once. The rearrangement uses TRBV4-2 and TRBJ2-6; the D gene is possibly TRBD2 (5 bases). The CDR3 length is 15 residues. The V end lost 6 bases, the J end lost 0 bases, and 9 bases lay between the germline ends. Germline V CDR1 and CDR2: LGHNA, YNFKEQ. The CDR3 loop is CASSRLNSGANVLTF. Here the CDR3 DNA reads TGTGCCAGCAGTCGACTAAACTCTGGGGCCAACGTCCTGACTTTC.

The V gene is TRBV4-1, the J gene TRBJ2-7; D is unresolved. Trimming shortened V by 4 bases and J by 4 bases, and 11 bases separated the two germline ends. The germline V gene has CDR1 MGHRA and CDR2 YSYEKL. This CDR3 contains 13 residues. CDR3 region: CASSLRVEYEQYF. The CDR3 region has the DNA TGCGCCAGCAGCCTCCGGGTTGAGTACGAGCAGTACTTC.

This chain uses TRBV5-1 with TRBJ2-1; 8 bases are shared with TRBD2. This CDR3 has 16 amino acids. The V gene's germline CDR1 is SGHRS and CDR2 YFSETQ. J was trimmed by 9 bases and V by 4 bases; bases with no gene match: 15. As DNA, the CDR3 is TGCGCCAGCAGCCCTGAATATAACTCACGGGGGGGTGAGCAGTTCTTC. The encoded protein is CASSPEYNSRGGEQFF.

This chain uses TRBV3-1 (or the pseudogene TRBV3-2) with TRBJ2-4; TRBD1 might be the D (7 bases). This CDR3 spans 15 amino acids. V was pared by 3 bases and J by 6 bases, with 15 bases between. The germline V gene has CDR1 LGHDT and CDR2 YNNKEL (reference sequence). CDR3 protein: CASSHGGGRRNIQYF. The CDR3 DNA reads as TGTGCCAGCAGCCATGGAGGGGGCAGGCGAAACATTCAGTACTTC.

The rearrangement links TRBV14 to TRBJ1-1; D gene uncertain. From germline, CDR1 is SGHDN and CDR2 FVKESK. The CDR3 spans 13 residues. V lost 6 bases and J 1 base, leaving 9 bases between the germline ends. The CDR3 coding sequence is TGTGCCAGCAGGTGGTCGGGGAACACTGAAGCTTTCTTT. Protein product: CASRWSGNTEAFF.

The chain couples TRBV7-6 to TRBJ2-1, with 8 bases fitting TRBD1. Trimming at V came to 1 base and at J to 12 bases, leaving 5 bases not matched to a gene. CDR3 length equals 13 residues. Germline-derived CDR1 and CDR2 are SGHVS and FNYEAQ. The CDR3 bases are TGTGCCAGCAGCTTAGGCGGTGGACAGGGGCAGTTCTTC. Its translation: CASSLGGGQGQFF.

The chain carries TRBV9 and TRBJ2-3; TRBD2 aligns across 9 bases. This CDR3 has 15 residues. Germline-derived CDR1 and CDR2 are SGDLS and YYNGEE. Trimming at V came to 0 bases and at J to 5 bases, leaving 4 bases not matched to a gene. CDR3 coding DNA: TGTGCCAGCAGCGTAGCTCTAGCGGGGCTAGATACGCAGTATTTT. Amino acids: CASSVALAGLDTQYF.

The chain recombines TRBV6-2 or TRBV6-3 with TRBJ1-2; no firm D call. This CDR3 contains 12 residues. Trimming removed 6 bases from V and 6 bases from J, with 11 bases in between. CDR1 and CDR2 from the germline V gene are MNHEY and SVGEGT. This chain's CDR3 is CASSPPSDGYTF. Written as DNA, the CDR3 is TGTGCCAGCAGCCCACCTAGTGATGGCTACACCTTC.

V is TRBV5-1 and J is TRBJ2-3, with a possible D match to TRBD1 (5 bases). The germline V and J ends were trimmed by 3 bases and 4 bases, with 15 bases remaining between them. The CDR3 contains 15 residues. The germline gives CDR1 SGHRS, CDR2 YFSETQ. CDR3 sequence: CASSSSTDSADTQYF. In nucleotides, the CDR3 is TGCGCCAGCAGCTCGTCTACAGACAGTGCAGATACGCAGTATTTT. Full variable domain (outside the CDR3, taken from reference TRBV5-1 and TRBJ2-3): KAGVTQTPRYLIKTRGQQVTLSCSPISGHRSVSWYQQTPGQGLQFLFEYFSETQRNKGNFPGRFSGRQFSNSRSEMNVSTLELGDSALYLCASSSSTDSADTQYFGPGTRLTVL.

This clone was recorded only once. This chain uses TRBV27 with TRBJ2-2; 7 bases are shared with TRBD1. CDR3 length: 16 amino acids. V lost 5 bases, J lost 3 bases, and 9 bases stayed unmatched. Germline CDR1 and CDR2: MNHEY and SMNVEV (reference sequence). The CDR3 loop is CASSPRGQTHTGELFF. CDR3 nucleotides: TGTGCCAGCAGTCCCAGGGGACAGACACACACCGGGGAGCTGTTTTTT.

The V call is TRBV11-2, the J call TRBJ2-3, with TRBD2 identical over 9 bases. Germline CDR1 is SGHAT and CDR2 is FQNNGV. V lost 4 bases to trimming and J lost 0 bases; unmatched junction nucleotides: 11. The CDR3 length is 18 residues. For the CDR3, the DNA is TGTGCCAGCAGCTCGACTGATGTACTAGCGGGTAGCACAGATACGCAGTATTTT. Translated, it gives CASSSTDVLAGSTDTQYF.

The chain uses TRBV5-5 and TRBJ2-3; 16 nucleotides line up with TRBD2. CDR3 length equals 18 residues. From germline, CDR1 is SGHKS and CDR2 YYEKEE (reference sequence). V trimming: 4 bases; J trimming: 7 bases; junction bases outside the gene matches: 12. The CDR3 DNA sequence: TGTGCCAGCAGCCGCAAGTCGGGACTAGCGGGAGGGTACCATACGCAGTATTTT. Translated, it gives CASSRKSGLAGGYHTQYF.

This chain connects TRBV6-6 to TRBJ1-5, with TRBD1 as a possible D gene (6 bases). The CDR3 contains 15 residues. With 4 bases removed from V and 5 bases from J, the gap between germline ends came to 15 bases. Per the germline V gene, CDR1 is MNHNY and CDR2 is SVGAGI (reference sequence). CDR3 bases: TGTGCCAGCAGTTTAAACAGGGTTGGGGATCAGCCCCAGCATTTT. This codes for CASSLNRVGDQPQHF.

The genes are TRBV9 and TRBJ1-2, with D hard to call. This CDR3 spans 12 amino acids. Germline CDR1 reads SGDLS; CDR2 reads YYNGEE. Trimming shortened V by 0 bases and J by 5 bases, and 5 bases separated the two germline ends. The CDR3 protein is CASSVGEYGYTF. The DNA for the CDR3 is TGTGCCAGCAGCGTAGGGGAGTATGGCTACACCTTC.